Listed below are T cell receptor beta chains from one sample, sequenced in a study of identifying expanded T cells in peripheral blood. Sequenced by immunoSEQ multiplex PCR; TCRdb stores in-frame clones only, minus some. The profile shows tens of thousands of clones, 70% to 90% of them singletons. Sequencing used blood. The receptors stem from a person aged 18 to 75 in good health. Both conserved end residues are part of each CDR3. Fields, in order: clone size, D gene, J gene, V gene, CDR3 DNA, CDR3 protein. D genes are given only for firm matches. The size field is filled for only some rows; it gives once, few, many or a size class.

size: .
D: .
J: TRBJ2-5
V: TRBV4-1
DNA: TGCGCCAGCAGCCAAGGGGGGATCGGCCGGGAGACCCAGTACTTC
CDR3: CASSQGGIGRETQYF

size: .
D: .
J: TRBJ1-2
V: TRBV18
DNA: TGTGCCAGCTCACCACCCGGGCACCAGACTCTCTATGGCTACACCTTC
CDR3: CASSPPGHQTLYGYTF

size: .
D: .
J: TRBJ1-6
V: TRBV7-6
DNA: TGTGCCAGCAGCCCAGGGAATAATTCACCCCTCCACTTT
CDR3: CASSPGNNSPLHF

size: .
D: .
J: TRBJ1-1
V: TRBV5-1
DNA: TGCGCCAGCAGCCCCGTTAAGGGTAGCACTGAAGCTTTCTTT
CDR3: CASSPVKGSTEAFF

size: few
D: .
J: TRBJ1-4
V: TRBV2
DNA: TGTGCCAGCAGGGGGGCCAGGCTTTCGCGTAATGAAAAACTGTTTTTT
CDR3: CASRGARLSRNEKLFF

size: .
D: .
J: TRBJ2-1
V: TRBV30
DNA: TGTGCCTGGAGTGAATTGGGGCTAGCTCCTCACAATGAGCAGTTCTTC
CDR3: CAWSELGLAPHNEQFF

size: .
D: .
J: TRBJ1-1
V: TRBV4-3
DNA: TGCGCCAGCAGGGCCGTATTGGGACTCCCGAACACTGAAGCTTTCTTT
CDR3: CASRAVLGLPNTEAFF

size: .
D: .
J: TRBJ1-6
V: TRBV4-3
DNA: TGCGCCAGCAGCCTAGCCCTACAGGGTTCGGTTTCACCCCTCCACTTT
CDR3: CASSLALQGSVSPLHF

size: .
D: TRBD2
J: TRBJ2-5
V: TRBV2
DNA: TGTGCCAGCAACGGGGTCGGCGGGGGTCAAGAGACCCAGTACTTC
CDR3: CASNGVGGGQETQYF

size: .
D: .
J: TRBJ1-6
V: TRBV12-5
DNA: TGTGCTAGTGGTTTGGTTTACAGTCTAGCTAATTCACCCCTCCACTTT
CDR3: CASGLVYSLANSPLHF